The present entry profiles one TCR beta chain with its context. The antigen is undetermined. This CDR3 spans 15 amino acids. V shed 5 bases and J shed 5 bases, with 18 bases lying between them. Per the germline V gene, CDR1 is SEHNR and CDR2 is FQNEAQ (reference sequence). This specimen comes from a study of cytomegalovirus exposure and HLA in healthy donors. Looking at the study overall: An early release of data contained roughly 90 million unique TCRs, which came from HLA-typed donors. Study observations and caveats: In a later analysis, specific HLA alleles were associated with approximately 16,000 TCR beta sequences at a 0.05 false discovery rate. Researchers left out some V segments, among them TRBV6-2 and TRBV6-3, as indistinguishable. It was only CMV serostatus that was available as immune exposure information.

PCR was performed using 60 Vbeta and 13 Jbeta primers. Assay: immunoSEQ multiplex PCR; the TCRdb copy retains only in-frame clones and omits some. The sample holds approximately 150,000 clones. The material sequenced was PBMCs. This clonotype originated in a young woman in good health and CMV-seronegative. This rearrangement joins TRBV7-9 to TRBJ1-2; D uncertain. The CDR3 spells CASSPQSIAQYGYTF. CDR3 in DNA: TGTGCCAGCAGCCCCCAATCCATCGCACAGTATGGCTACACCTTC.